Listed below are T cell receptor beta chains from one sample, sequenced in a study of early T cells in non-severe SARS-CoV-2 infection. MiXCR, run by TCRdb on the 5' RACE reads, gives a single entry per CDR3 protein. The sample lists tens of thousands of distinct CDR3 sequences; roughly 12% were seen once. The source material was whole blood. These receptors originate from an adult who was a healthcare worker with PCR-confirmed SARS-CoV-2 infection or an uninfected control (not recorded which). Each CDR3 is given with its conserved first and last residue. The order of the fields is clone size, V gene, D gene, J gene, CDR3 DNA, CDR3 protein. A D gene is named only where the DNA matches it firmly. A row's size may be missing; if present it is once, few, many or a size class.

few	TRBV29-1	TRBD2	TRBJ2-1	TGCAGCGTTGAGGGGGGGACTAGCGGGATCTCCTACAATGAGCAGTTCTTC	CSVEGGTSGISYNEQFF
many	TRBV5-3	.	TRBJ1-5	TGTGCCACCCCGGGGAATAGCAATCAGCCCCAGCATTTT	CATPGNSNQPQHF
.	TRBV20-1	.	TRBJ2-7	TGCAGTGCTGGAGGACGGTCCGTCGGGCAGTACTTC	CSAGGRSVGQYF
many	TRBV12-3/TRBV12-4	.	TRBJ2-4	TGTGCCAGCAGCCCGACTGGGGGAGACATTCAGTACTTC	CASSPTGGDIQYF
few	TRBV7-9	.	TRBJ2-7	TGTGCCAGCAGCCCCTCGAATCAGGTCCTGATGGACGAGCAGTACTTC	CASSPSNQVLMDEQYF
.	TRBV20-1	TRBD2	TRBJ2-7	TGCAGTGCTAGAGAAACTAGCGGGGGAGACGAGCAGTACTTC	CSARETSGGDEQYF
few	TRBV5-5	.	TRBJ1-5	TGTGCCAGCAGTTCGACCTCCTCTCAGCCCCAGCATTTT	CASSSTSSQPQHF
.	TRBV12-3/TRBV12-4	TRBD1	TRBJ2-7	TGTGCCAGCAGTTTAGGAACAGGGGTGTACGAGCAGTACTTC	CASSLGTGVYEQYF
many	TRBV7-2	.	TRBJ2-3	TGTGCCAGCAGCCTAGGCTGGGAGCACCACGTGCAGTATTTT	CASSLGWEHHVQYF
few	TRBV28	TRBD1	TRBJ2-1	TGTGCCAGCAGTTCACGGGACAGGGGGCAGTCTTGGTACAATGAGCAGTTCTTC	CASSSRDRGQSWYNEQFF
.	TRBV29-1	TRBD1	TRBJ2-1	TGCAGCGTTGGACAGGGGGCAGGTGAGCAGTTCTTC	CSVGQGAGEQFF
few	TRBV6-5	TRBD1	TRBJ1-6	TGTGCCAGTGCAGGGGGCGAGAATAATTCACCCCTCCACTTT	CASAGGENNSPLHF
.	TRBV12-3/TRBV12-4	TRBD1	TRBJ1-2	TGTGCCAGCAGTCCTTCCGGACAGGGGGCGGATGGCTACACCTTC	CASSPSGQGADGYTF
.	TRBV6-2/TRBV6-3	.	TRBJ1-1	TGTGCCAGCCCCAGGGAGAACACTGAAGCTTTCTTT	CASPRENTEAFF
many	TRBV5-5	.	TRBJ1-5	TGTGCCAGCAGCTTGGCACAGAATAGCAATCAGCCCCAGCATTTT	CASSLAQNSNQPQHF
many	TRBV29-1	TRBD1	TRBJ1-1	TGCAGCGTACAACAGGGGTTGAGTACTGAAGCTTTCTTT	CSVQQGLSTEAFF
many	TRBV7-3	.	TRBJ2-1	TGTGCCAGCAGCCCCCCGGGGGCTGAGTCCTACAATGAGCAGTTCTTC	CASSPPGAESYNEQFF
many	TRBV10-3	.	TRBJ2-3	TGTGCCATCAGTGAATGGGGGGCAGATACGCAGTATTTT	CAISEWGADTQYF
.	TRBV21-1	.	TRBJ2-7	TGTGCCAGCCTCTCCCGTTACGAGCAGTACTTC	CASLSRYEQYF
few	TRBV11-2	.	TRBJ2-7	TGTGCCAGCAGCTTAGTTGGAGACGAGCAGTACTTC	CASSLVGDEQYF
few	TRBV12-3/TRBV12-4	.	TRBJ2-1	TGTGCCAGCAGTTTAATCGGGGACAACACTTTCAATGAGCAGTTCTTC	CASSLIGDNTFNEQFF
few	TRBV5-4	.	TRBJ1-6	TGTGCCAGCAGCATACCCGGAGGCTCCAAAGGGAATTCACCCCTCCACTTT	CASSIPGGSKGNSPLHF
.	TRBV5-1	TRBD2	TRBJ2-3	TGCGCCAGCAGCTTGAGCCCCGGACTAGCGGGACCAAGCACAGATACGCAGTATTTT	CASSLSPGLAGPSTDTQYF
few	TRBV20-1	.	TRBJ1-5	TGCAGTGCTCGAGATCAGGGTGAGAGTCAGCCCCAGCATTTT	CSARDQGESQPQHF
.	TRBV19	.	TRBJ2-4	TGTGCCAGTAGTATCTCAGGCGGAGGGGCCAAAAACGTTCAGTACTTC	CASSISGGGAKNVQYF
few	TRBV20-1	.	TRBJ2-1	TGCAGTGCTAGAGATTCCCCTCTCAATGAGCAGTTCTTC	CSARDSPLNEQFF
few	TRBV7-9	.	TRBJ2-1	TGTGCCAGCAGCTTAAAAACCGGGGACAATGAGCAGTTCTTC	CASSLKTGDNEQFF
many	TRBV19	.	TRBJ2-5	TGTGCCAGTAGTAAACCTTCGGACTCCGGGACCCAGTACTTC	CASSKPSDSGTQYF
.	TRBV11-1	.	TRBJ1-1	TGTGCCAGCAGCCACGACAGGATGAACACTGAAGCTTTCTTT	CASSHDRMNTEAFF
.	TRBV11-2	.	TRBJ2-5	TGTGCCAGCAGCTTAGATAGGAGCGGACAGACCCAGTACTTC	CASSLDRSGQTQYF
.	TRBV7-2	.	TRBJ1-6	TGTGCCAGCAGTCCCTTTAATTCACCCCTCCACTTT	CASSPFNSPLHF
few	TRBV2	TRBD1	TRBJ1-1	TGTGCCACCCGGACAGGGCGACCTGAAGCTTTCTTT	CATRTGRPEAFF
many	TRBV29-1	.	TRBJ1-1	TGCAGCGCCAGGGAGTTTAGCACTGAAGCTTTCTTT	CSAREFSTEAFF
few	TRBV7-9	TRBD2	TRBJ2-1	TGTGCCAGCAGCTTTGCCGTTGTAGCGGGAAATGAGCAGTTCTTC	CASSFAVVAGNEQFF
many	TRBV6-1	.	TRBJ1-5	TGTGTATCCAGTCTTCCGGGGGCTGGCAATCAGCCCCAGCATTTT	CVSSLPGAGNQPQHF
many	TRBV20-1	TRBD2	TRBJ2-7	TGCAGTGCTAGCTCTAGCGGGGGCCTCTACGAGCAGTACTTC	CSASSSGGLYEQYF
few	TRBV7-3	.	TRBJ2-1	TGTGCCAGCAGCTTCGGAAATGAGCAGTTCTTC	CASSFGNEQFF
many	TRBV6-5	.	TRBJ2-5	TGTGCCAGCAGTTTCGGACCTCGATGGACCCAGTACTTC	CASSFGPRWTQYF
few	TRBV5-1	TRBD2	TRBJ2-2	TGCGCCAGCAGCCCGCGGGGGGACCGGGACACCGGGGAGCTGTTTTTT	CASSPRGDRDTGELFF
.	TRBV15	TRBD1	TRBJ2-7	TGTGCCACCAGCCGACAGGGAACGGGCGAGCAGTACTTC	CATSRQGTGEQYF
many	TRBV11-2	.	TRBJ2-4	TGTGCCAGCAGCTCGTTGAGCAAAAACATTCAGTACTTC	CASSSLSKNIQYF
few	TRBV19	.	TRBJ2-6	TGTGCCAGTAGTATAGGTACGAGGGGCTCTGGGGCCAACGTCCTGACTTTC	CASSIGTRGSGANVLTF
many	TRBV7-9	.	TRBJ1-1	TGTGCCAGCAGCCAAACCCAGACGAGGGGCACTGAAGCTTTCTTT	CASSQTQTRGTEAFF
many	TRBV18	TRBD1	TRBJ1-1	TGTGCCAGCTCACCACCGGGGACAGGGTTAGCTTTCTTT	CASSPPGTGLAFF
many	TRBV3-1	TRBD1	TRBJ2-7	TGTGCCAGCAGCCGGGGGGCACAGGGGGCCTTCACCGAGCAGTACTTC	CASSRGAQGAFTEQYF
few	TRBV11-2	.	TRBJ2-1	TGTGCCAGCAGCTTAGGGTCAAGGGATGAGCAGTTCTTC	CASSLGSRDEQFF
many	TRBV12-3/TRBV12-4	.	TRBJ2-5	TGTGCCAGCAGTTTGGGGGTAGGCCAAGAGACCCAGTACTTC	CASSLGVGQETQYF
many	TRBV19	.	TRBJ2-2	TGTGCCAGTAGACCCGGGTCAAACACCGGGGAGCTGTTTTTT	CASRPGSNTGELFF
few	TRBV12-5	.	TRBJ1-1	TGTGCTAGTGCTATCCTTTTGGGCGGCGAGAACACTGAAGCTTTCTTT	CASAILLGGENTEAFF
.	TRBV10-1	.	TRBJ2-4	TGCGCCAGCAGTGAGTGGGGGGTAGCCAAAAACATTCAGTACTTC	CASSEWGVAKNIQYF
many	TRBV4-2	.	TRBJ2-7	TGTGCCAGCAGCCAAGATTCCGAGCAGTACTTC	CASSQDSEQYF
few	TRBV29-1	.	TRBJ1-1	TGCAGCGTTGTTACCGGGGCTGAAGCTTTCTTT	CSVVTGAEAFF
.	TRBV5-1	TRBD1	TRBJ2-3	TGCGCCAGCAGCACCGGGGACAGGAGGGGGACCACAGATACGCAGTATTTT	CASSTGDRRGTTDTQYF
.	TRBV18	TRBD1	TRBJ1-1	TGTGCCAGCTCACCCGGGACAGGGGGAATGTCCACTGAAGCTTTCTTT	CASSPGTGGMSTEAFF
.	TRBV7-8	TRBD1	TRBJ2-7	TGTGCCAGCAGACCCTCAGGACAGGGATCTCCCTACGAGCAGTACTTC	CASRPSGQGSPYEQYF
.	TRBV29-1	.	TRBJ1-1	TGCAGCGTTACGACACCTAAGGACGCTGAAGCTTTCTTT	CSVTTPKDAEAFF
many	TRBV7-2	.	TRBJ2-3	TGTGCCAGCAGCTCCTCCGGGTATACGCAGTATTTT	CASSSSGYTQYF